The rows below give T cell receptor beta chains drawn from one sample of a study of CD8+ T cells in alopecia areata. The protocol was immunoSEQ multiplex PCR, while the TCRdb copy is restricted to in-frame clones and leaves out a portion. The data show roughly 46,000 clones, about two thirds seen once. The sequencing here drew on CD8+ T cells sorted from blood, taken at week 4, from a patient treated with tofacitinib. The receptors stem from a human donor with alopecia areata. The CDR3 runs from the conserved cysteine through the conserved F or W.

v_call cdr3_aa
TRBV2 CASRWDRNNEQFF
TRBV10-3 CAISEPGYTEAFF
TRBV27 CASSDVTGLTEAFF
TRBV27 CASRSRGNEQFF
TRBV4-1 CASSQDRQGLSEQFF
TRBV29-1 CSVEDDRGDHGYTF
TRBV7-9 CASSLGGSGTEAFF
TRBV7-9 CASSLKPLGTSRNEQFF
TRBV30 CAWSVGGPYNEQFF
TRBV5-1 CASSAPDPTYGYTF
TRBV30 CAWSLGAGEQFF
TRBV30 CAWSETGYEQYF
TRBV30 CAWASGGNNEQFF
TRBV5-1 CASTPRGQPMNTEAFF
TRBV27 CASSSRMGTQETQYF
TRBV9 CASSRADTQYF
TRBV7-9 CASSATSSGGYNEQFF
TRBV4-3 CASSQDGGSYNEQFF
TRBV30 CAWSQDRVHGYTF
TRBV29-1 CSVEGGQGRNYEQYF
TRBV29-1 CSVAVGLAAYNEQFF
TRBV27 CASSASGQAYGYTF
TRBV30 CAWSDGARTEAFF
TRBV29-1 CSVEYHREQGSWGYTF
TRBV30 CAWSVGPLSSYNEQFF
TRBV7-8 CASSLGLAGGLDTQYF
TRBV29-1 CSVEEGNTEAFF
TRBV29-1 CSVVRDNYNEQFF
TRBV29-1 CSVEGSGGSEQYF
TRBV29-1 CSVSGGAGYTF
TRBV29-1 CSVEDRNRNYEQYF
TRBV9 CASSVGQGGRNSPLHF
TRBV30 CAWSFGTGSYEQYF
TRBV29-1 CSVNGQGEIGELFF
TRBV29-1 CSAMGRASYEQYF
TRBV15 CATSRDPENTGELFF
TRBV29-1 CSVGATGYDGYTF
TRBV19 CASSPDPGETQYF
TRBV29-1 CSVQDRGQYEQYF
TRBV7-9 CASSSRDFQETQYF
TRBV29-1 CSVEGRTSGDSYEQYF
TRBV7-9 CASSLDTQYF
TRBV4-1 CASSQDRIMNTEAFF
TRBV29-1 CSVEAGNEQYF
TRBV29-1 CSVVGGAAYNEQFF
TRBV7-9 CASSQDGKQETQYF
TRBV13 CASSLGRGQKSGYTF
TRBV10-2 CASSEYEQYF
TRBV12-5 CASGLAPGLHNEQFF
TRBV5-6 CASSLGGSWDEQYF
TRBV29-1 CSVESGTGWDNEQFF
TRBV30 CAWSQGLREQYF
TRBV27 CASSFGGSTDTQYF
TRBV30 CSVGATYNEQFF
TRBV7-2 CASAWGILTEAFF